The 22 T cell receptor beta chains in this list originate from one sample, sequenced in a study of cytomegalovirus exposure and HLA in healthy donors. The PCR ran on 60 Vbeta and 13 Jbeta primers. TCRdb keeps only in-frame clones here, not all; method: immunoSEQ multiplex PCR. The sample has 150,000 to 200,000 clones, around 76% seen once. Sequenced: PBMCs. The receptors were gathered from a man in his forties or fifties in good health and CMV-seropositive.

The chain joins TRBV19 to TRBJ1-5, with TRBD1 matching over 7 bases. This CDR3 comprises 14 residues. Trimming removed 1 base from V and 4 bases from J; junction bases left unmatched: 1. The germline V gene has CDR1 LNHDA and CDR2 SQIVND (reference sequence). DNA of the CDR3: TGTGCCAGTAGTATAGGGGACAGAAATCAGCCCCAGCATTTT. Translated: CASSIGDRNQPQHF.

The chain is built from TRBV30 and TRBJ2-7; 8 bases are a match to TRBD1. V shed 2 bases, J shed 5 bases, and the junction held 5 bases outside the gene matches. CDR1 and CDR2 from the germline V gene are GTSNPN and SVGIG (reference sequence). CDR3 length: 13 residues. The CDR3 region is CAWSTRTGNEQYF. The CDR3 bases are TGTGCCTGGAGTACCCGGACAGGGAACGAGCAGTACTTC.

The J gene is TRBJ2-7, the V gene TRBV2; perhaps TRBD1 as D (6 bases). Looked up from germline, CDR1 is SNHLY and CDR2 is FYNNEI. Trimming took 8 bases from V and 2 from J, leaving 16 bases between them. The CDR3 sequence is 14 residues long. The DNA for the CDR3 is TGTGCCAGCGGACCCGGGACAAATACCTACGAGCAGTACTTC. Translating it yields CASGPGTNTYEQYF.

This sequence joins TRBV4-1 and TRBJ1-4; 8 nucleotides agree with TRBD1. V lost 4 bases to trimming and J lost 4 bases; unmatched junction nucleotides: 5. Germline V gives CDR1 MGHRA, CDR2 YSYEKL. This CDR3 region has 15 residues. DNA of the CDR3: TGCGCCAGCAGCCCCCCGGACAGGGATAATGAAAAACTGTTTTTT. It codes for CASSPPDRDNEKLFF.

The chain is built from TRBV5-6 and TRBJ2-1; tentatively, D is TRBD2 (5 bases). Trimming removed 4 bases from V and 3 bases from J, with 17 bases in between. Germline-derived CDR1 and CDR2 are SGHDT and YYEEEE. This CDR3 has 16 residues. CDR3 protein: CASSGLTAGDYNEQFF. CDR3 in DNA: TGTGCCAGCAGCGGCCTCACAGCCGGGGACTACAATGAGCAGTTCTTC.

The chain employs TRBV7-9 and TRBJ1-1, with 8 nucleotides matching TRBD1. With 11 bases clipped from V and 2 bases from J, the junction kept 1 base outside the gene matches. Germline CDR1 is SEHNR and CDR2 is FQNEAQ (reference sequence). The CDR3 has 11 amino acids. In DNA, the CDR3 is TGTGCCGGGACAGGAAACACTGAAGCTTTCTTT. Translated: CAGTGNTEAFF. The complete variable domain, with remaining parts taken from reference TRBV7-9 and TRBJ1-1, reads DTGVSQNPRHKITKRGQNVTFRCDPISEHNRLYWYRQTLGQGPEFLTYFQNEAQLEKSRLLSDRFSAERPKGSFSTLEIQRTEQGDSAMYLCAGTGNTEAFFGQGTRLTVV.

A few counts support this clone. The chain links TRBV7-6 to TRBJ2-3, with TRBD2 matching over 8 bases. Trimming took 5 bases from V and 0 from J; bases not matched to a gene: 4. This CDR3 contains 15 residues. CDR1 and CDR2 from the germline V gene are SGHVS and FNYEAQ. CDR3: CASSPGLASTDTQYF. The CDR3 DNA sequence: TGTGCCAGCAGCCCCGGACTAGCTAGCACAGATACGCAGTATTTT.

This sequence joins TRBV29-1 and TRBJ2-1; 12 bases agree with TRBD2. The CDR3 totals 15 residues. Per the germline V gene, CDR1 is SQVTM and CDR2 is ANQGSEA. Trimming cost V 6 bases and J 9 bases; bases outside gene matches: 12. The CDR3: CSVARGASGGGEQFF. The CDR3 bases are TGCAGCGTCGCCCGGGGAGCTAGCGGGGGGGGTGAGCAGTTCTTC.

The genes are TRBV18 and TRBJ1-2; no clear D. Germline CDR1 reads KGHSH; CDR2 reads LQKENI. V was shortened by 2 bases and J by 4 bases, with 8 bases between the two germline ends. The CDR3 runs to 13 residues. The CDR3 DNA follows: TGTGCCAGCTCACCAGAGGGCACCTATGGCTACACCTTC. Its translation is CASSPEGTYGYTF.

The chain employs TRBV11-2 and TRBJ1-2; D perhaps matches TRBD1 (5 bases). Trimming took off 4 bases at V and 4 bases at J, with 16 bases between the two ends. Germline values: CDR1 SGHAT, CDR2 FQNNGV. There are 15 residues in the CDR3. The chain's CDR3 is CASSSLRGKIYGYTF. The CDR3 DNA is TGTGCCAGCAGCTCTTTGCGGGGGAAGATCTATGGCTACACCTTC. Using reference TRBV11-2 and TRBJ1-2 for the parts outside the CDR3, the full variable domain is EAGVAQSPRYKIIEKRQSVAFWCNPISGHATLYWYQQILGQGPKLLIQFQNNGVVDDSQLPKDRFSAERLKGVDSTLKIQPAKLEDSAVYLCASSSLRGKIYGYTFGSGTRLTVV.

This clone was detected a few times. This chain joins TRBV6-6 and TRBJ2-1; D perhaps matches TRBD1 (7 bases). V was shortened by 7 bases and J by 1 base, with 17 bases between the two germline ends. The CDR3 has 16 residues. Germline loops: CDR1 MNHNY, CDR2 SVGAGI (reference sequence). Here the CDR3 reads CASIYRGGLSYNEQFF. The CDR3 DNA is TGTGCCAGCATATACAGGGGAGGCCTATCCTACAATGAGCAGTTCTTC.

The table lists this clone with a few counts. The chain recombines TRBV19 with TRBJ2-5; D is possibly TRBD1 (6 bases). Germline CDR1 is LNHDA and CDR2 is SQIVND (reference sequence). This CDR3 has 14 residues. Trimming cost V 10 bases and J 4 bases, with 19 bases left between them. DNA for the CDR3: TGTGCCACCCAGGACAGCCGGGCGAGAGAGACCCAGTACTTC. Residues: CATQDSRARETQYF.

The V call is TRBV7-6, the J call TRBJ2-7, with TRBD2 matching 11 bases. Germline V gene sequence: CDR1 SGHVS, CDR2 FNYEAQ. There are 19 residues in the CDR3. The V and J ends lost 1 base and 1 base, in that order; junction bases with no gene match: 12. The CDR3 DNA follows: TGTGCCAGCAGCTTAGAAGGGACTAGCGGAAGCCTTGGGTCCTACGAGCAGTACTTC. Protein: CASSLEGTSGSLGSYEQYF.

The chain recombines TRBV28 with TRBJ1-4; 8 bases fit TRBD1. Germline trimming cut 6 bases from V and 7 bases from J; bases unmatched to any gene: 13. There are 16 residues in the CDR3. Germline CDR1 is MDHEN and CDR2 is SYDVKM. Written as DNA, the CDR3 is TGTGCCAGCAGCCATACCCCTTGGACAGGGAGTGAAAAACTGTTTTTT. Protein product: CASSHTPWTGSEKLFF.

The gene calls are TRBV7-2 and TRBJ1-5; 7 bases are a match to TRBD1. The ends lost 2 bases at V and 0 bases at J; junction bases unmatched: 1. CDR1 is SGHTA, CDR2 FQGNSA, per germline. The CDR3 covers 15 residues. The CDR3 sequence: CASSLRTGSNQPQHF. In DNA form, the CDR3 reads TGTGCCAGCAGCTTAAGGACAGGTAGCAATCAGCCCCAGCATTTT.

The rearrangement links TRBV29-1 to TRBJ2-5; TRBD1 matches at 7 bases. The CDR3 is made up of 13 amino acids. The ends lost 8 bases at V and 5 bases at J; junction bases unmatched: 11. Germline values: CDR1 SQVTM, CDR2 ANQGSEA. CDR3 bases: TGCAGCTCCGAGGTAGGGGGCGAGGAGACCCAGTACTTC. Its protein product is CSSEVGGEETQYF.

This clone was detected only once. The chain has TRBV27 and TRBJ1-5; 8 bases match TRBD1. The germline V gene has CDR1 MNHEY and CDR2 SMNVEV (reference sequence). The CDR3 consists of 18 residues. V shed 5 bases, J shed 2 bases, and the junction held 14 bases outside the gene matches. The CDR3 DNA reads as TGTGCCAGCAGTACCTCCGGGACAGGAAACCTCGGCAATCAGCCCCAGCATTTT. It encodes CASSTSGTGNLGNQPQHF.

About this clone: One junction end disagrees with the germline gene, perhaps due to a read error. DNA for the CDR3: TGTGCCAGTAGTACCTCCGACGAGCAGTACTTC. Translated: CASSTSDEQYF. The chain links TRBV19 to TRBJ2-7; D is unclear. Per the germline V gene, CDR1 is LNHDA and CDR2 is SQIVND (reference sequence). The CDR3 has 11 residues. The full variable domain, its missing parts supplied by reference TRBV19 and TRBJ2-7, is DGGITQSPKYLFRKEGQNVTLSCEQNLNHDAMYWYRQDPGQGLRLIYYSQIVNDFQKGDIAEGYSVSREKKESFPLTVTSAQKNPTAFYLCASSTSDEQYFGPGTRLTVT.

The chain is built from TRBV6-6 and TRBJ2-3; 11 bases agree with TRBD1. V dropped 5 bases and J dropped 3; count of bases not matched to a gene: 7. Germline CDR1 MNHNY, CDR2 SVGAGI (reference sequence). The CDR3 length is 16 residues. CDR3 coding DNA: TGTGCCAGCAGTAGTGGGACAGGGGGGTTAACAGATACGCAGTATTTT. Translated, it gives CASSSGTGGLTDTQYF.

V is TRBV5-4 and J is TRBJ1-4, with D possibly being TRBD1 (5 bases). The CDR3 extends over 15 amino acids. Trimming removed 0 bases from V and 5 bases from J, with 11 bases in between. The germline CDR1 and CDR2 sequences are SGHNT and YYREEE (reference sequence). The CDR3 DNA sequence: TGTGCCAGCAGCTTGGGGGGGGAGGGGAATGAAAAACTGTTTTTT. Protein: CASSLGGEGNEKLFF.

This rearrangement joins TRBV4-3 to TRBJ1-2; the D is unclear. Germline CDR1 is LGHNA and CDR2 is YSLEER. The CDR3 runs to 14 residues. V lost 0 bases, J lost 0 bases, and 5 bases lay in between. CDR3 DNA: TGCGCCAGCAGCCAAGACGTTGCTAACTATGGCTACACCTTC. Protein sequence: CASSQDVANYGYTF.

This clone appeared once. This chain joins TRBV14 and TRBJ1-6, with a possible D match to TRBD1 (5 bases). V lost 5 bases to trimming and J lost 11 bases, with 13 bases between them. The germline gives CDR1 SGHDN, CDR2 FVKESK. The CDR3 length is 13 residues. The CDR3 region is CASSLGWGAPLHF. The CDR3 nucleotides are TGTGCCAGCAGCTTGGGGTGGGGGGCACCCCTCCACTTT. Based on the CDR3 plus reference TRBV14 and TRBJ1-6, the full variable domain is EAGVTQFPSHSVIEKGQTVTLRCDPISGHDNLYWYRRVMGKEIKFLLHFVKESKQDESGMPNNRFLAERTGGTYSTLKVQPAELEDSGVYFCASSLGWGAPLHFGNGTRLTVT.